The 2 T cell receptor beta chains reported below all come from one sample, sequenced in a study of T cell responses to AZD1222 COVID-19 vaccine. Using immunoSEQ multiplex PCR, the repertoire was profiled, and TCRdb retains in-frame clones only, with some absent. The sample consists of about 150,000 clones, around 92% of them appearing once. The source was peripheral blood, collected on day 0 of AZD1222 vaccination. Source of these receptors: an adult in good health.

The V gene is TRBV7-2, the J gene TRBJ2-5, with D perhaps TRBD1 or TRBD2 (6 bases each). V was pared by 5 bases and J by 7 bases, with 20 bases between. Germline V gene sequence: CDR1 SGHTA, CDR2 FQGNSA. The CDR3 extends over 15 amino acids. Here the CDR3 reads CASSDGGGFQGTQYF. As DNA, the CDR3 is TGTGCCAGCAGCGATGGAGGGGGTTTTCAGGGGACCCAGTACTTC. The entire variable domain, with the rest obtained from reference TRBV7-2 and TRBJ2-5, is as follows: GAGVSQSPSNKVTEKGKDVELRCDPISGHTALYWYRQSLGQGLEFLIYFQGNSAPDKSGLPSDRFSAERTGGSVSTLTIQRTQQEDSAVYLCASSDGGGFQGTQYFGPGTRLLVL.

This sequence joins TRBV5-4 and TRBJ1-2; TRBD1 might be the D (6 bases). This CDR3 region has 13 residues. Looked up from germline, CDR1 is SGHNT and CDR2 is YYREEE (reference sequence). V lost 4 bases and J lost 6, with 13 bases in between. DNA for the CDR3: TGTGCCAGCAGCCGTAACGCAGGGGATGGCTACACCTTC. This encodes CASSRNAGDGYTF.